The present TCR beta chain was sequenced within a study of cytomegalovirus exposure and HLA in healthy donors. For the study at large: The roughly 120 validation repertoires used the same platform as the approximately 620 first-cohort repertoires (as reported by a later analysis).

Using immunoSEQ multiplex PCR, the repertoire was profiled, and TCRdb retains in-frame clones only, with some absent. The table has roughly 270,000 clones, around 87% seen once; the top ten hold roughly 0.93%. The sequencing sample was made of PBMCs. The sequence came from a woman between 18 and 29 years old in good health and CMV-seronegative.

CDR3 sequence (DNA): TGCAGTGCTCTTCGACAGGCTTTTACCTTC. This translates into CSALRQAFTF. The V and J genes are TRBV20-1 and TRBJ1-2; D is perhaps TRBD1 (6 bases). The CDR3 length is 10 residues. The V gene's germline CDR1 is DFQATT and CDR2 SNEGSKA (reference sequence). Trimming took 5 bases from V and 14 from J, leaving 15 bases between them.